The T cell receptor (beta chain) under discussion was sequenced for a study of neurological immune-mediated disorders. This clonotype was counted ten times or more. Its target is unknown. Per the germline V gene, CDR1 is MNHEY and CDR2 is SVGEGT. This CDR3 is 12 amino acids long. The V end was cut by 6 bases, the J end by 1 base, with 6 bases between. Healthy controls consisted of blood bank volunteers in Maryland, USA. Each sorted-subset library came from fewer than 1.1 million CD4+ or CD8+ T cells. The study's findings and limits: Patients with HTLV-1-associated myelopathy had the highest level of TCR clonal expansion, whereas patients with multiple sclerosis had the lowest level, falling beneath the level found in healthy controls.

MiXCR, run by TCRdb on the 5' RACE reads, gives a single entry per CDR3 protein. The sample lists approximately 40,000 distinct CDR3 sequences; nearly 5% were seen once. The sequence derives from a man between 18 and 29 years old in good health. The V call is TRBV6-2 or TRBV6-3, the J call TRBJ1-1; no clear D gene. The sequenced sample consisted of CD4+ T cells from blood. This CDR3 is CASSTPNTEAFF. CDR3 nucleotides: TGTGCCAGCAGCACACCGAACACTGAAGCTTTCTTT.